A single sample is the source of the 21 T cell receptor beta chains below, sequenced in a study of PD-1 blockade in classical Hodgkin lymphoma. Each patient's relapse followed autologous stem cell transplantation, and brentuximab vedotin exposure varied. Here immunoSEQ multiplex PCR was the method, and the copy in TCRdb shows in-frame clones only, minus some. The sample consists of 40,000 to 65,000 clones, about 85% of them appearing once. The sequencing here drew on peripheral blood mononuclear cells (PBMCs), taken at baseline. The receptors come from a human donor with classical Hodgkin lymphoma.

The J gene is TRBJ1-2, the V gene TRBV5-6, with TRBD1 matching over 7 bases. The germline CDR1 and CDR2 sequences are SGHDT and YYEEEE. The CDR3 consists of 14 residues. Trimming cost V 1 base and J 5 bases; bases outside gene matches: 5. CDR3 amino acids: CASSLKGALYGYTF. In nucleotides, the CDR3 is TGTGCCAGCAGCTTGAAGGGGGCGCTTTATGGCTACACCTTC.

This sequence joins TRBV29-1 and TRBJ2-2, with a possible D match to TRBD2 (5 bases). The CDR3 runs to 15 residues. V lost 4 bases to trimming and J lost 5 bases, with 17 bases between them. CDR1 and CDR2 from the germline V gene are SQVTM and ANQGSEA. The chain's CDR3 is CSVAPGRTGTGELFF. CDR3 DNA: TGCAGCGTTGCCCCTGGGAGAACGGGGACCGGGGAGCTGTTTTTT.

The chain has TRBV19 and TRBJ2-1, with D tentatively TRBD2 (6 bases). Germline CDR1 and CDR2: LNHDA and SQIVND (reference sequence). V lost 6 bases, J lost 4 bases, and 10 bases lay in between. The CDR3 consists of 13 residues. The CDR3 DNA is TGTGCCAGTAGAGAGGGACTTTACAATGAGCAGTTCTTC. Its protein is CASREGLYNEQFF.

V is TRBV25-1 and J is TRBJ1-2; D is unclear. CDR3 size: 12 residues. V was cut by 1 base and J by 8 bases, with 8 bases left in between. Germline V gives CDR1 MGHDK, CDR2 SYGVNS. CDR3 residues: CASSESPGGYTF. The CDR3 DNA reads TGTGCCAGCAGTGAATCCCCGGGGGGCTACACCTTC.

This clone appeared once. The V and J genes are TRBV4-1 and TRBJ2-3; no definite D call. Trimming shortened V by 3 bases and J by 2 bases, and 12 bases separated the two germline ends. The CDR3 has 15 amino acids. Germline V gene data show CDR1 as MGHRA and CDR2 as YSYEKL. The CDR3 reads CASSHPAPYTDTQYF. The CDR3 nucleotides are TGCGCCAGCAGCCACCCCGCCCCTTACACAGATACGCAGTATTTT.

The chain links TRBV19 to TRBJ1-5; D may be TRBD1 (6 bases). Germline loops: CDR1 LNHDA, CDR2 SQIVND (reference sequence). The V and J ends lost 0 bases and 0 bases respectively, with 15 bases between them. This CDR3 has 18 amino acids. The CDR3 loop is CASSIDHTGTYSNQPQHF. The CDR3 nucleotides read TGTGCCAGTAGTATAGATCATACGGGGACATATAGCAATCAGCCCCAGCATTTT.

The V and J genes are TRBV4-3 and TRBJ2-5; possible D gene TRBD2, 5 bases. V gave up 0 bases and J gave up 4 bases, with 12 bases separating them. This CDR3 spans 15 amino acids. Per the germline V gene, CDR1 is LGHNA and CDR2 is YSLEER. The CDR3 sequence: CASSQDKDYGETQYF. The CDR3 bases are TGCGCCAGCAGCCAAGATAAAGACTACGGAGAGACCCAGTACTTC.

The gene calls are TRBV6-5 and TRBJ2-3; TRBD2 matches 9 bases. The V gene's germline CDR1 is MNHEY and CDR2 SVGAGI. V lost 6 bases, J lost 2 bases, and 6 bases stayed unmatched. This CDR3 contains 15 residues. CDR3 coding DNA: TGTGCCAGCAGCTCCAGCGGGAGGAACACAGATACGCAGTATTTT. Translating it yields CASSSSGRNTDTQYF.

This clone was seen a single time. This chain links TRBV15 with TRBJ2-1; D gene ambiguous. V gave up 2 bases and J gave up 4 bases, with 9 bases separating them. CDR3 length: 14 amino acids. Germline CDR1 LNHNV, CDR2 YYDKDF (reference sequence). The CDR3 DNA reads as TGTGCCACCAGCAGACCACAGCAGTACAATGAGCAGTTCTTC. Translating gives CATSRPQQYNEQFF.

V is TRBV28 and J is TRBJ1-1; possibly TRBD1 for D (6 bases). Germline CDR1 MDHEN, CDR2 SYDVKM. CDR3 size: 19 residues. Trimming shortened V by 5 bases and J by 1 base, and 26 bases separated the two germline ends. In nucleotides, the CDR3 is TGTGCCAGCAGTCGAACGACCAGGGGACCGTGGGGTAGGAACACTGAAGCTTTCTTT. Amino acids: CASSRTTRGPWGRNTEAFF.

This clone came up a few times. This chain links TRBV10-3 with TRBJ2-7, with 7 bases lining up with TRBD1. The CDR3 spans 13 residues. V trimming: 6 bases; J trimming: 2 bases; junction bases outside the gene matches: 4. Germline V gene sequence: CDR1 ENHRY, CDR2 SYGVKD. CDR3 bases: TGTGCCATCAGCCGGGACAGCCCCTACGAGCAGTACGTC. Residues: CAISRDSPYEQYV.

The chain joins TRBV5-4 to TRBJ1-2; 9 nucleotides agree with TRBD1. From germline, CDR1 is SGHNT and CDR2 YYREEE (reference sequence). The CDR3 extends over 16 amino acids. The junction had 7 bases not matched to a gene; V was cut back by 4 bases and J by 0 bases. The CDR3 DNA reads TGTGCCAGCAGCAGGGACAGGGAAGGAGCTAACTATGGCTACACCTTC. It specifies CASSRDREGANYGYTF.

V is TRBV15 and J is TRBJ1-2; D gene uncertain. The length of the CDR3 is 13 residues. V was shortened by 0 bases and J by 4 bases, with 6 bases between the two germline ends. CDR1 LNHNV and CDR2 YYDKDF come from the germline V gene (reference sequence). The DNA of the CDR3 is TGTGCCACCAGCAGAGATATCGTCTATGGCTACACCTTC. It encodes CATSRDIVYGYTF.

The chain has TRBV5-5 and TRBJ1-4; weak D call: TRBD1 (6 bases). The CDR3 loop spans 15 amino acids. Looked up from germline, CDR1 is SGHKS and CDR2 is YYEKEE (reference sequence). V shed 4 bases and J shed 5 bases, with 15 bases lying between them. CDR3 region: CASSHTGKSNEKLFF. CDR3 coding DNA: TGTGCCAGCAGCCACACAGGGAAATCCAATGAAAAACTGTTTTTT.

The chain couples TRBV11-3 to TRBJ2-7, with 13 nucleotides matching TRBD2. There are 15 residues in the CDR3. V was clipped by 5 bases and J by 2 bases; unmatched bases: 3. Germline V gene data show CDR1 as SGHNT and CDR2 as YENEEA. This chain's CDR3 is CASSGTSGDPYEQYF. The CDR3 DNA reads as TGTGCCAGCAGCGGGACTAGCGGGGATCCCTACGAGCAGTACTTC.

V gene TRBV5-8 combines with J gene TRBJ2-3, with D perhaps matching TRBD1 (6 bases). The germline V gene encodes CDR1 SGHTS and CDR2 YDEGEE. V was trimmed by 0 bases and J by 8 bases, leaving 13 bases between them. This CDR3 is 14 amino acids long. The CDR3, as DNA: TGTGCCAGCAGCTTGGCAGGGGCGCTTGCTACGCAGTATTTT. As protein: CASSLAGALATQYF.

The chain has TRBV6-4 and TRBJ2-3, with 14 bases that match TRBD2. Germline CDR1 and CDR2: MRHNA and SNTAGT. The junction had 2 bases not matched to a gene; V was cut back by 4 bases and J by 8 bases. This CDR3 is built from 14 residues. As DNA, the CDR3 is TGTGCCAGCAGTGGAGGACTAGCGGGAGGTACGCAGTATTTT. Translating gives CASSGGLAGGTQYF.

This chain connects TRBV19 to TRBJ2-5; 7 bases are shared with TRBD1. Germline values: CDR1 LNHDA, CDR2 SQIVND (reference sequence). The V gene end was trimmed by 7 bases and the J gene end by 1 base; junction bases not matched to a gene: 3. CDR3 size: 13 residues. In DNA, the CDR3 is TGTGCCAGTACGACAGGGTTCCAAGAGACCCAGTACTTC. As protein: CASTTGFQETQYF.

V usage is TRBV5-1 and J usage is TRBJ1-4, with 7 bases lining up with TRBD1. This CDR3 is 14 amino acids long. V was clipped by 4 bases and J by 4 bases; unmatched bases: 4. CDR1 SGHRS and CDR2 YFSETQ come from the germline V gene. The CDR3 sequence is CASSTDRNNEKLFF. The CDR3 DNA reads as TGCGCCAGCAGCACGGACAGGAATAATGAAAAACTGTTTTTT. Complete variable domain (other parts from reference TRBV5-1 and TRBJ1-4): KAGVTQTPRYLIKTRGQQVTLSCSPISGHRSVSWYQQTPGQGLQFLFEYFSETQRNKGNFPGRFSGRQFSNSRSEMNVSTLELGDSALYLCASSTDRNNEKLFFGSGTQLSVL.

The V call is TRBV10-3, the J call TRBJ1-1; possibly TRBD1 for D (6 bases). Between the trimmed V and J ends, which lost 2 bases and 4 bases, there was a span of 11 bases. CDR3 length: 14 residues. Germline V gene lookup returns CDR1 ENHRY and CDR2 SYGVKD. The CDR3: CAISEQGSGTEAFF. The CDR3 DNA follows: TGTGCCATCAGTGAGCAGGGGAGCGGCACTGAAGCTTTCTTT.

The chain is built from TRBV2 and TRBJ2-3; no clear D. This CDR3 region has 13 residues. V gave up 7 bases and J gave up 0 bases, with 8 bases separating them. CDR1 is SNHLY and CDR2 is FYNNEI in the germline V gene. CDR3 sequence: CASNGLSTDTQYF. The DNA for the CDR3 is TGTGCCAGCAATGGGCTTAGCACAGATACGCAGTATTTT.